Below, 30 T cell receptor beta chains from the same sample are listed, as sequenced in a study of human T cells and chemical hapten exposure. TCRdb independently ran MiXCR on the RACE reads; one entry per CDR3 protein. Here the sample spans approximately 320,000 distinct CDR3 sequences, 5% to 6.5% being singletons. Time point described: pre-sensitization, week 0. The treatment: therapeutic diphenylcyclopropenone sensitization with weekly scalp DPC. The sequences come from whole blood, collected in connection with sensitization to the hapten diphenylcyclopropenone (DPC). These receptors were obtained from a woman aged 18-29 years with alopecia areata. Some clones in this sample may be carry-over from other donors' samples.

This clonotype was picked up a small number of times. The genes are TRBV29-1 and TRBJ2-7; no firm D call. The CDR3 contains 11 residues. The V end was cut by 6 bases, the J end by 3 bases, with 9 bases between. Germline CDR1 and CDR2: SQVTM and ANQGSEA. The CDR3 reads CSVRLDYEQYF. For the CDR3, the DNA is TGCAGCGTCCGGTTAGACTACGAGCAGTACTTC.

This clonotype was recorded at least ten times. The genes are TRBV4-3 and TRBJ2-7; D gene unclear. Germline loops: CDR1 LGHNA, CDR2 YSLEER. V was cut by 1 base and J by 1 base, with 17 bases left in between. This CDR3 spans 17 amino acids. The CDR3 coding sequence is TGCGCCAGCAGCCAAGCCTATCGTCCGGAGAAGTCCTACGAGCAGTACTTC. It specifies CASSQAYRPEKSYEQYF.

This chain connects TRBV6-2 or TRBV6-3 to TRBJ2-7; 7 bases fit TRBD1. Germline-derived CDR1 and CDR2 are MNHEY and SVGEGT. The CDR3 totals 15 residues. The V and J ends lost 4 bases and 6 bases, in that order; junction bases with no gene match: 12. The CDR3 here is CASSSPTGTGREQYF. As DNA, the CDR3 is TGTGCCAGCAGTTCCCCGACAGGGACGGGTCGCGAGCAGTACTTC.

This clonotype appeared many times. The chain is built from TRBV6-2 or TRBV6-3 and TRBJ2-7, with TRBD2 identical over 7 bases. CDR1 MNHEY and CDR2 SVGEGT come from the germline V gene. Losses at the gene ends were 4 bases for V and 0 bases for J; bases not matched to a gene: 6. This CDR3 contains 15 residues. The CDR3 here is CASSSLGGSSYEQYF. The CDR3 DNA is TGTGCCAGCAGTTCTCTGGGGGGGAGCTCCTACGAGCAGTACTTC.

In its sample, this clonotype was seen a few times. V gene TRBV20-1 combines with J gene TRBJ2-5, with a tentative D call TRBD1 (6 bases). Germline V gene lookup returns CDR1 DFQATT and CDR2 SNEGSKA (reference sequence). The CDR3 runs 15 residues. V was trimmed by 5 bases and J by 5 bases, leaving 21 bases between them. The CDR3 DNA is TGCAGTGCTTCCTTCCCTGGGGGCTCGGCGGAGACCCAGTACTTC. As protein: CSASFPGGSAETQYF.

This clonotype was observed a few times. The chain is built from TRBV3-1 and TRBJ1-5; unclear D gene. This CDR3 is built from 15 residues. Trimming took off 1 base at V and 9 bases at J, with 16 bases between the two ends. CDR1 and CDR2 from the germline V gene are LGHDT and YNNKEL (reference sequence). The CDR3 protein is CASSQGTLTRGPQHF. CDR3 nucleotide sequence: TGTGCCAGCAGCCAAGGTACCCTCACACGGGGGCCCCAGCATTTT.

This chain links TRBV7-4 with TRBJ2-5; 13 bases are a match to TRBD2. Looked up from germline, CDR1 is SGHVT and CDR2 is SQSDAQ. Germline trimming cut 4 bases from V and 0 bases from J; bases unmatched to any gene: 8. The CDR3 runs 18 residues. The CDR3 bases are TGTGCCAGCAGCTGGGGGACTAGCGGGGACCTCAACCAAGAGACCCAGTACTTC. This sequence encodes CASSWGTSGDLNQETQYF.

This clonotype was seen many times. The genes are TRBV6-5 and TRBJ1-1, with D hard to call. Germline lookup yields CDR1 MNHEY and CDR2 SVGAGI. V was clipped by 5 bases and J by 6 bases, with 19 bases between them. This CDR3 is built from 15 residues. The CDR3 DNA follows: TGTGCCAGCAGTCCCTTCCTAAACTTAGTACCTGAAGCTTTCTTT. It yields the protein CASSPFLNLVPEAFF.

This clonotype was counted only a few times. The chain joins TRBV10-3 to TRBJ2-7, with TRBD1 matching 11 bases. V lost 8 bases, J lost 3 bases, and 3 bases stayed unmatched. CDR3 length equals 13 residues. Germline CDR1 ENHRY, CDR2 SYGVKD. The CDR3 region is CAIGDRGVYEQYF. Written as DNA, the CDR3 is TGTGCCATCGGGGACAGGGGGGTCTACGAGCAGTACTTC.

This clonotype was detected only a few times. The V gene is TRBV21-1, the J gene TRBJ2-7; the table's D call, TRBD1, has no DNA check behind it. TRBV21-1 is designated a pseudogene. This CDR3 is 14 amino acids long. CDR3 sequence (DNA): TGTGCCCCCCTTGGAGAAGCCCGCCGTGACGAGCAGTACTTC. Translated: CAPLGEARRDEQYF.

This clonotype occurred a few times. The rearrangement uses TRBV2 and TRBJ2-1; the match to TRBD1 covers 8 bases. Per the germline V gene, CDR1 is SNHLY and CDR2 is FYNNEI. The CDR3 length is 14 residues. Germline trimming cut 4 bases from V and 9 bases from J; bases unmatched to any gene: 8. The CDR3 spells CASSARQGASEQFF. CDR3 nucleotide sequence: TGTGCCAGCAGTGCCCGGCAGGGGGCTAGTGAGCAGTTCTTC.

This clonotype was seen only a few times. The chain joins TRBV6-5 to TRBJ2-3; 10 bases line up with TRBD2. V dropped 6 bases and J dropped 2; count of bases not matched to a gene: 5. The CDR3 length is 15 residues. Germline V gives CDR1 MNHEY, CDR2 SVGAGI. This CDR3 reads CASSRLAGVTDTQYF. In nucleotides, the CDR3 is TGTGCCAGCAGCCGGCTAGCGGGGGTCACAGATACGCAGTATTTT.

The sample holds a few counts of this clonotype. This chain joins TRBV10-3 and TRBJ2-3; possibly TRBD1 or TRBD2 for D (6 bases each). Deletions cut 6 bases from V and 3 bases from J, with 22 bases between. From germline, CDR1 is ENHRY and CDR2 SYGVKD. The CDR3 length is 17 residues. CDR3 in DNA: TGTGCCATCAGCGGGAGCACCACAGGGTACGGAACAGATACGCAGTATTTT. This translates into CAISGSTTGYGTDTQYF.

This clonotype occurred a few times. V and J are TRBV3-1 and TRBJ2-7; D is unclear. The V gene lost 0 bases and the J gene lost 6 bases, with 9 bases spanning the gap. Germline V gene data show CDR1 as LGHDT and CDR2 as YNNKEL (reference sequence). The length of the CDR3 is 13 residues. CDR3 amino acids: CASSQDNWGEQYF. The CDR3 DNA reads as TGTGCCAGCAGCCAAGACAATTGGGGCGAGCAGTACTTC.

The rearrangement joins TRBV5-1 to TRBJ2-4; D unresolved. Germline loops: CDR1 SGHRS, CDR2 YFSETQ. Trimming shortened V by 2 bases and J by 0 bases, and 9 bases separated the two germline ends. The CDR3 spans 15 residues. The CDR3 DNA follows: TGCGCCAGCAGCTTTACTACCATAGCCAAAAACATTCAGTACTTC. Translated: CASSFTTIAKNIQYF. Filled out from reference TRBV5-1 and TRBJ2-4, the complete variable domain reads KAGVTQTPRYLIKTRGQQVTLSCSPISGHRSVSWYQQTPGQGLQFLFEYFSETQRNKGNFPGRFSGRQFSNSRSEMNVSTLELGDSALYLCASSFTTIAKNIQYFGAGTRLSVL.

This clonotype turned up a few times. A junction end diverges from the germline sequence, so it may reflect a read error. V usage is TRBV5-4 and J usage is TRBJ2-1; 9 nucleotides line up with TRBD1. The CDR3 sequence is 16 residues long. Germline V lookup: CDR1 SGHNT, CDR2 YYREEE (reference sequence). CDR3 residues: CASSLGPGQGLNEQFF. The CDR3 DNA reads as TGTGCCAGCAGTTTGGGGCCGGGACAGGGCCTCAATGAGCAGTTCTTC.

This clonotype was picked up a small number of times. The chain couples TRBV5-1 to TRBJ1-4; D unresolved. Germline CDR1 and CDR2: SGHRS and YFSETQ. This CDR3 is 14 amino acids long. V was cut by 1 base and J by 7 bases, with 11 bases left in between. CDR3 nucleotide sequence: TGCGCCAGCAGCTTGAACGAAGGTTTTGAAAAACTGTTTTTT. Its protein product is CASSLNEGFEKLFF.

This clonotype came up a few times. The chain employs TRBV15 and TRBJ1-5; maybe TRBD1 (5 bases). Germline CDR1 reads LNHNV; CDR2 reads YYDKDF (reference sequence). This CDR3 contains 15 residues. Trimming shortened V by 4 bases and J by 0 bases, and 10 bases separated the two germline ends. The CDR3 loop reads CATSIEQASNQPQHF. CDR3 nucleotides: TGTGCCACCAGCATCGAACAGGCTAGCAATCAGCCCCAGCATTTT. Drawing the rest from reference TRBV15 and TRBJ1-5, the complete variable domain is DAMVIQNPRYQVTQFGKPVTLSCSQTLNHNVMYWYQQKSSQAPKLLFHYYDKDFNNEADTPDNFQSRRPNTSFCFLDIRSPGLGDTAMYLCATSIEQASNQPQHFGDGTRLSIL.

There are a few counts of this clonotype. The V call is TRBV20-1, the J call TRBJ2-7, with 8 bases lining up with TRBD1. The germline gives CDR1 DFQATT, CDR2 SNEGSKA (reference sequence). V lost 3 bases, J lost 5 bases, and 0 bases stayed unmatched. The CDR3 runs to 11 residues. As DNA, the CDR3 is TGCAGTGCTAGGGACAGGGACGAGCAGTACTTC. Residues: CSARDRDEQYF.

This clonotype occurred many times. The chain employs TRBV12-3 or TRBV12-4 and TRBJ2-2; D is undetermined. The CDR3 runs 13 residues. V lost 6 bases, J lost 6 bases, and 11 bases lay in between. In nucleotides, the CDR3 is TGTGCCAGCAGGAGTAACCGGGCCGGGGAGCTGTTTTTT. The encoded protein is CASRSNRAGELFF.

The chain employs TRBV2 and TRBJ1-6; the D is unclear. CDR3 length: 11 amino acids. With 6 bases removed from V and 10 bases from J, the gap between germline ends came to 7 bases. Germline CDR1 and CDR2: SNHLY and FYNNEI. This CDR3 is CASSGFSPLHF. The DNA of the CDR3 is TGTGCCAGCAGCGGTTTCTCACCCCTCCACTTT.

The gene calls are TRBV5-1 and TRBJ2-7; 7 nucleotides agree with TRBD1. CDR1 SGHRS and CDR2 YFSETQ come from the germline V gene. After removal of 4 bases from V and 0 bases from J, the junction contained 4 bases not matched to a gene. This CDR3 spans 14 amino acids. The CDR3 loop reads CASSSTGASYEQYF. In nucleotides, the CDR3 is TGCGCCAGCAGCAGTACAGGGGCCTCCTACGAGCAGTACTTC.

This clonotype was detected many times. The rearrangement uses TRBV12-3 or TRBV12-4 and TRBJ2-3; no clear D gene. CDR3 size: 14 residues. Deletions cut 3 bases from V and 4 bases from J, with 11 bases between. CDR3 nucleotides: TGTGCCAGCAGTTTCGAACCGCTCCCAGATACGCAGTATTTT. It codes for CASSFEPLPDTQYF.

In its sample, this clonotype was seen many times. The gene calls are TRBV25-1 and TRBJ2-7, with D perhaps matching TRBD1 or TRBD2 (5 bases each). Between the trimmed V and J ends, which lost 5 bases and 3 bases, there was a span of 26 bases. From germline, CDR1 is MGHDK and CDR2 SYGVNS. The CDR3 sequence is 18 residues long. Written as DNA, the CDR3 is TGTGCCAGCAGTTCCCCCACCGGGGACGACAGACCTTACTACGAGCAGTACTTC. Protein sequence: CASSSPTGDDRPYYEQYF.

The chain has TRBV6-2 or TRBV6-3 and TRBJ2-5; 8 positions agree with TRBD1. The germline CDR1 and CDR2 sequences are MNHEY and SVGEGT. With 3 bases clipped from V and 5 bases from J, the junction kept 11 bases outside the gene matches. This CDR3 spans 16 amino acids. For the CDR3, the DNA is TGTGCCAGCAGTTATCCAGGACAGGGAGTAGGCGAGACCCAGTACTTC. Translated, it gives CASSYPGQGVGETQYF.

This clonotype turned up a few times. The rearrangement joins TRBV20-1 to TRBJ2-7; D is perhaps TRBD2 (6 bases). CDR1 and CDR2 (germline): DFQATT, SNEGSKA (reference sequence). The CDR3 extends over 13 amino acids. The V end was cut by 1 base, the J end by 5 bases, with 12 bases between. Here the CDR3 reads CSARVEGNNEQYF. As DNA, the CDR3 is TGCAGTGCTAGAGTGGAGGGGAACAACGAGCAGTACTTC.

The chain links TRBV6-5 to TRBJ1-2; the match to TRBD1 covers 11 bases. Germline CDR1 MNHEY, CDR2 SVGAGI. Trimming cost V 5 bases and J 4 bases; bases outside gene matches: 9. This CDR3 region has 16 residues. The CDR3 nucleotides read TGTGCCAGCAGTACTGGACAGGGGGCGGGCGTCTATGGCTACACCTTC. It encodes CASSTGQGAGVYGYTF.

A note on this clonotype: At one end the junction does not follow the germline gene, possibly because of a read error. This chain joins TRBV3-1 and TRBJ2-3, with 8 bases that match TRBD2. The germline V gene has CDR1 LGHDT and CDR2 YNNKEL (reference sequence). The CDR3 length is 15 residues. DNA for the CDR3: TGTGCCAGCAGCCAAGGCTTAGCGGGGTCAGATAAGCAGTATTTT. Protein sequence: CASSQGLAGSDKQYF.

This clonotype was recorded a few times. CDR3 DNA: TGCGCCAGCAGCCAAGGACCGGGACAGGGGGCAAGTACGCAGTATTTT. Its translation is CASSQGPGQGASTQYF. The chain employs TRBV4-1 and TRBJ2-3, with TRBD1 matching over 12 bases. Germline-derived CDR1 and CDR2 are MGHRA and YSYEKL. The V gene end was trimmed by 1 base and the J gene end by 8 bases; junction bases not matched to a gene: 7. CDR3 length: 16 residues.

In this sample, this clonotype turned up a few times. Here the CDR3 reads CASSLRQLLSGANVLTF. The CDR3 region has the DNA TGTGCCAGCAGCTTGCGACAGCTCCTCTCTGGGGCCAACGTCCTGACTTTC. The V gene is TRBV7-9, the J gene TRBJ2-6; possibly TRBD1 for D (5 bases). Between the trimmed V and J ends, which lost 3 bases and 0 bases, there was a span of 12 bases. The length of the CDR3 is 17 residues. CDR1 SEHNR and CDR2 FQNEAQ come from the germline V gene (reference sequence).